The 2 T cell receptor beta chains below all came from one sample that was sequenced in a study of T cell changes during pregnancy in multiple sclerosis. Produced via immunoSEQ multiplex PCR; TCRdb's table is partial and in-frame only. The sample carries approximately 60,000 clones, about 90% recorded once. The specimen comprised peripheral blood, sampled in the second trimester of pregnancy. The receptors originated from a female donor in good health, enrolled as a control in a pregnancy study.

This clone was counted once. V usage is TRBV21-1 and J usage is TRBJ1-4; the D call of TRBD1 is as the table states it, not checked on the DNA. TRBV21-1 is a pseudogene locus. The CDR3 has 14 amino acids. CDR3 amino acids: CASNDSLRDEKLFF. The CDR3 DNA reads TGTGCCAGCAATGACAGCTTAAGGGATGAAAAACTGTTTTTT.

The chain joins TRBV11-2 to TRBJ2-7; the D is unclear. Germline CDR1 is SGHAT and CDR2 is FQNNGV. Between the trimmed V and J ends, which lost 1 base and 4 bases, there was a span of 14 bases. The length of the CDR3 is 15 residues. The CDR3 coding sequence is TGTGCCAGCAGCTTAGGATCAGTTTGGCCATACGAGCAGTACTTC. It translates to CASSLGSVWPYEQYF.